These 18 T cell receptor beta chains were all obtained from the same sample, sequenced in a study of metastatic and nonmetastatic thyroid tumors. TCRdb re-called the PCR reads via MiXCR. The sample carries some 29,000 clones, roughly 15% recorded once. Every patient was untreated before thyroid surgery. The specimen was blood. These receptors were collected from a female donor with papillary thyroid cancer or a benign thyroid nodule (not recorded which). Some clones in this sample may be carry-over from other donors' samples.

This clone was picked up many times. This chain joins TRBV30 and TRBJ1-4; D is ambiguous. CDR3 length: 11 amino acids. Germline V gene data show CDR1 as GTSNPN and CDR2 as SVGIG (reference sequence). The V gene lost 3 bases and the J gene lost 4 bases, with 3 bases spanning the gap. The CDR3 region has the DNA TGTGCCTGGAGGTATAATGAAAAACTGTTTTTT. This encodes CAWRYNEKLFF.

This clone was counted many times. The chain links TRBV2 to TRBJ1-2, with TRBD1 identical over 8 bases. V gave up 2 bases and J gave up 7 bases; unmatched junction bases: 6. Looked up from germline, CDR1 is SNHLY and CDR2 is FYNNEI. The CDR3 totals 14 residues. This CDR3 is CASSESQGQVGYTF. CDR3 DNA: TGTGCCAGCAGTGAATCGCAGGGACAGGTTGGCTACACCTTC.

This clone was picked up a small number of times. The CDR3 is CASSPGNWLDIGGAFF. In DNA form, the CDR3 reads TGTGCCAGCAGCCCAGGAAATTGGTTGGATATAGGTGGAGCTTTCTTT. The chain joins TRBV11-3 to TRBJ1-1; D is ambiguous. Trimming removed 5 bases from V and 10 bases from J, with 26 bases in between. This CDR3 comprises 16 residues. In germline, CDR1 is SGHNT, CDR2 YENEEA.

This clone was counted many times. The J gene is TRBJ2-6, the V gene TRBV3-1; D unclear. The CDR3 loop spans 19 amino acids. Germline V gene lookup returns CDR1 LGHDT and CDR2 YNNKEL (reference sequence). The V gene lost 1 base and the J gene lost 2 bases, with 18 bases spanning the gap. CDR3 sequence reads: CASSQVSRSTLPGANVLTF. The CDR3 DNA reads as TGTGCCAGCAGCCAAGTCAGCCGATCTACCTTACCTGGGGCCAACGTCCTGACTTTC.

This clone was found many times. The chain employs TRBV20-1 and TRBJ1-1, with D unclear. V was pared by 0 bases and J by 6 bases, with 11 bases between. This CDR3 spans 13 amino acids. Germline lookup yields CDR1 DFQATT and CDR2 SNEGSKA (reference sequence). CDR3 nucleotides: TGCAGTGCTAGAGATGCGGGGAGGGCTGAAGCTTTCTTT. It codes for CSARDAGRAEAFF.

This clone was counted many times. The rearrangement uses TRBV6-1 and TRBJ2-1, with 10 bases lining up with TRBD2. The CDR3 loop spans 17 amino acids. Germline V lookup: CDR1 MNHNS, CDR2 SASEGT. V was pared by 2 bases and J by 3 bases, with 7 bases of the junction left unmatched. CDR3 protein: CASSELELAGYYNEQFF. The CDR3 nucleotides read TGTGCCAGCAGTGAATTGGAACTAGCGGGGTACTACAATGAGCAGTTCTTC.

At least ten counts were recorded for this clone. The chain recombines TRBV11-3 with TRBJ2-5; D possibly corresponds to TRBD1 (6 bases). The CDR3 runs to 13 residues. V shed 7 bases and J shed 2 bases, with 11 bases lying between them. Germline CDR1 SGHNT, CDR2 YENEEA. The CDR3 DNA sequence: TGTGCCAGCAACGGACAGCGACAAGAGACCCAGTACTTC. Its protein product is CASNGQRQETQYF.

In this sample, this clone turned up a few times. The genes are TRBV28 and TRBJ2-7; 9 bases agree with TRBD2. V shed 7 bases, J shed 8 bases, and the junction held 12 bases outside the gene matches. Germline assignment: CDR1 MDHEN and CDR2 SYDVKM. The CDR3 contains 14 residues. The CDR3 sequence is CASIFISGSRQQYF. The CDR3, as DNA: TGTGCCAGCATTTTTATTAGCGGGAGTCGGCAGCAGTACTTC.

This clone occurred many times. The chain has TRBV7-8 and TRBJ1-5; D is unclear. Between the trimmed V and J ends, which lost 6 bases and 0 bases, there was a span of 24 bases. Germline loops: CDR1 SGHVS, CDR2 FQNEAQ. The CDR3 consists of 19 residues. The CDR3: CASSLQPDAIGYSNQPQHF. In nucleotides, the CDR3 is TGTGCCAGCAGTTTACAACCTGATGCAATCGGCTATAGCAATCAGCCCCAGCATTTT.

This clone was seen many times. The chain is built from TRBV2 and TRBJ1-4; TRBD1 matches at 10 bases. Germline V CDR1 and CDR2: SNHLY, FYNNEI. The CDR3 runs to 14 residues. The junction had 7 bases not matched to a gene; V was cut back by 9 bases and J by 6 bases. CDR3 sequence (DNA): TGTGCCAGTAACCCCGGGACAGGGGATGAAAAACTGTTTTTT. It codes for CASNPGTGDEKLFF.

This clone was detected a few times. This chain links TRBV28 with TRBJ1-4; tentatively, D is TRBD1 (6 bases). This CDR3 contains 14 residues. V lost 4 bases and J 8 bases, leaving 14 bases between the germline ends. Germline values: CDR1 MDHEN, CDR2 SYDVKM. The CDR3 sequence is CASSSGRGDEKLFF. CDR3 sequence (DNA): TGTGCCAGCAGTTCAGGCAGGGGCGACGAAAAACTGTTTTTT. Full variable domain (missing parts from reference TRBV28 and TRBJ1-4): DVKVTQSSRYLVKRTGEKVFLECVQDMDHENMFWYRQDPGLGLRLIYFSYDVKMKEKGDIPEGYSVSREKKERFSLILESASTNQTSMYLCASSSGRGDEKLFFGSGTQLSVL.

This clone was seen ten or more times. The gene calls are TRBV6-2 or TRBV6-3 and TRBJ2-3; the match to TRBD1 covers 8 bases. Losses at the gene ends were 7 bases for V and 3 bases for J; bases not matched to a gene: 3. The CDR3 is 13 amino acids. Looked up from germline, CDR1 is MNHEY and CDR2 is SVGEGT. The DNA of the CDR3 is TGTGCCAGCACAGACAGGGGTACAGATACGCAGTATTTT. Translating gives CASTDRGTDTQYF.

DNA of the CDR3: TGTGCCAGCAGTTTAGACTGGGGCTTATCAGGGACTGAAGCTTTCTTT. Its protein product is CASSLDWGLSGTEAFF. J is TRBJ1-1 and V is TRBV28; D possibly corresponds to TRBD1 (5 bases). The CDR3 has 16 residues. V lost 2 bases to trimming and J lost 5 bases, with 18 bases between them. The germline gives CDR1 MDHEN, CDR2 SYDVKM.

This clone came up a few times. A clone one base away is much larger, so this may be a read error. The rearrangement links TRBV9 to TRBJ2-1; tentative D call: TRBD1 (5 bases). This CDR3 is 13 amino acids long. Per the germline V gene, CDR1 is SGDLS and CDR2 is YYNGEE. CDR3 in amino acids: CASGVSWGDEQFF. CDR3 in DNA: TGTGCCAGCGGCGTGTCTTGGGGCGATGAGCAGTTCTTC. The variable domain in full, with the rest retrieved from reference TRBV9 and TRBJ2-1, is DSGVTQTPKHLITATGQRVTLRCSPRSGDLSVYWYQQSLDQGLQFLIQYYNGEERAKGNILERFSAQQFPDLHSELNLSSLELGDSALYFCASGVSWGDEQFFGPGTRLTVL.

The sample holds many counts of this clone. The V gene is TRBV20-1, the J gene TRBJ1-3, with TRBD1 matching over 7 bases. There are 15 residues in the CDR3. The V segment lost 4 bases and the J segment 0 bases; nucleotides outside the gene matches: 6. The V gene's germline CDR1 is DFQATT and CDR2 SNEGSKA (reference sequence). CDR3 sequence: CSAKGDRNSGNTIYF. CDR3 nucleotides: TGCAGTGCTAAAGGGGACAGAAACTCTGGAAACACCATATATTTT.

This clone has a count of ten or more. The same CDR3 also results from other DNA sequences found in this sample. The chain carries TRBV29-1 and TRBJ1-2, with 7 nucleotides matching TRBD1. Trimming at V came to 5 bases and at J to 4 bases, leaving 4 bases not matched to a gene. CDR3 size: 12 residues. Germline V CDR1 and CDR2: SQVTM, ANQGSEA. CDR3 DNA: TGCAGCGTTCCGGGGACAGTCTATGGCTACACCTTC. Amino acid sequence: CSVPGTVYGYTF.

This clone appeared once. In the same sample, other DNA sequences code for this CDR3. The chain carries TRBV20-1 and TRBJ1-2; 7 positions match TRBD1. CDR1 and CDR2 from the germline V gene are DFQATT and SNEGSKA (reference sequence). The V gene end was trimmed by 6 bases and the J gene end by 7 bases; junction bases not matched to a gene: 8. The CDR3 length is 12 residues. CDR3 in amino acids: CSAAGGALGYTF. The DNA for the CDR3 is TGCAGTGCGGCAGGGGGTGCGCTTGGCTACACCTTC.

This clone was detected ten times or more. The genes are TRBV12-3 or TRBV12-4 and TRBJ2-7; 7 nucleotides agree with TRBD1. V shed 5 bases and J 3 bases; nucleotides not matched to a gene: 13. The CDR3 totals 16 residues. The CDR3 region has the DNA TGTGCCAGCAGTCCCAGTGGACAGGTGTCAAACTACGAGCAGTACTTC. It codes for CASSPSGQVSNYEQYF.